This T cell receptor (beta chain) came from a study of cytomegalovirus exposure and HLA in healthy donors. Vbeta (60) and Jbeta (13) primers were used in the PCR. Clones were sequenced by immunoSEQ multiplex PCR, and TCRdb holds only the in-frame ones, with some missing. Of 100,000 to 150,000 clones listed, over 15% are singletons. This clone was counted between two and nine times. Antigen unknown. General observations from the study: Through in vitro validation, a few CMV-associated chains were shown to be specific for CMV antigens. Some V segments, including TRBV6-2 and TRBV6-3, were excluded as indistinguishable. TCR beta V segments were, for the most part, productive about 87% or about 30% of the time in an earlier analysis.

The V end lost 5 bases, the J end lost 6 bases, and 10 bases lay between the germline ends. The CDR3 totals 12 residues. CDR1 and CDR2 (germline): SNHLY, FYNNEI. The clonotype comes from a female donor in good health and CMV-seropositive. Material: PBMCs. This chain links TRBV2 with TRBJ1-2; D unresolved. DNA of the CDR3: TGTGCCAGCAGTTCGCCTTCGGATGGCTACACCTTC. Amino acid sequence: CASSSPSDGYTF.